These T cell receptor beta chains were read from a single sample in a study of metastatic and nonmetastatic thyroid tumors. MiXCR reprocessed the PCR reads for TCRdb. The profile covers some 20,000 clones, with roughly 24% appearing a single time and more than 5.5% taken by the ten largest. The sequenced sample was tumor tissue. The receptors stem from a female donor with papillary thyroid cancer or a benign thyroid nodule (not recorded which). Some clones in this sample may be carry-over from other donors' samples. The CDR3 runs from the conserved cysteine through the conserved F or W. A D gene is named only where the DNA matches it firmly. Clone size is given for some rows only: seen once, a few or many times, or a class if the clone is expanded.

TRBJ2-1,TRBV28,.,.,TGTGCCAGCAGACTCGGACGGGGCAATGAGCAGTTCTTC,CASRLGRGNEQFF
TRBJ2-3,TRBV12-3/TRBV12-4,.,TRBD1,TGTGCCAGCAGAGAACAGGGGGGAGCATATACGCAGTATTTT,CASREQGGAYTQYF
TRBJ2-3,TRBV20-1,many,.,TGCAGTGCTCCTAGCGCCGAGAGGGGGACAGATACGCAGTATTTT,CSAPSAERGTDTQYF
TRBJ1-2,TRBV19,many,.,TGTGCCAGTATAGGGGCGTCACAGTCCTTCTCTGGCTACACCTTC,CASIGASQSFSGYTF
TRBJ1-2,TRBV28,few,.,TGTGCCAGCAGTTTACCGTCATGGGGGTCTGGAGGCTACACCTTC,CASSLPSWGSGGYTF
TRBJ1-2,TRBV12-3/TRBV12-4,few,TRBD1,TGTGCCAGCAGTCCCAGGGACAGGCCTAACTATGGCTACACCTTC,CASSPRDRPNYGYTF
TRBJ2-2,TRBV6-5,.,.,TGTGCCAGCAGTTATGTCGGGATGGGGGCCGGTGAGCTGTTTTTT,CASSYVGMGAGELFF
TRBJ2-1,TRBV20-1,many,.,TGCAGTGCGGAGGGCCATTACAATGAGCAGTTCTTC,CSAEGHYNEQFF
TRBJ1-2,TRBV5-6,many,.,TGTGCCAGCAGCCCCGCAGGAAACTATGGCTACACCTTC,CASSPAGNYGYTF
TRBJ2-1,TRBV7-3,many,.,TGTGCCAGCAGCCTCGAACCTGCCATCTACAATGAGCAGTTCTTC,CASSLEPAIYNEQFF
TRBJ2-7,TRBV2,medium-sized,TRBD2,TGTGCCAGCATTCCTAGCGGGAGGGCCCATAACGAGCAGTACTTC,CASIPSGRAHNEQYF
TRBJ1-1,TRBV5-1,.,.,TGCGCCAGCAGGGACCCCAGGAGATCGAACACTGAAGCTTTCTTT,CASRDPRRSNTEAFF
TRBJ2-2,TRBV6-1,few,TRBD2,TGTTCCAGCGGGGCAGGGGAGCTGTTTTTT,CSSGAGELFF
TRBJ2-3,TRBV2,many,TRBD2,TGTGCCAGCAGTTCTCGGACTAGATTCGCGCAGTATTTT,CASSSRTRFAQYF
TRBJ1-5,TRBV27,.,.,TGTGCCAGCAGTTTATCGATCTTCCAGGGCCATCAGCCCCAGCATTTT,CASSLSIFQGHQPQHF
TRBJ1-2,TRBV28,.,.,TGTGCCAGCAGTTTCATAGGGGTGGAGGGCTACACCTTC,CASSFIGVEGYTF
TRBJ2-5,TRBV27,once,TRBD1,TGTGCCAGCAGTTTGGACCGGTGGGGGCTAAGTGACAGGGTGCAAGAGACCCAGTACTTC,CASSLDRWGLSDRVQETQYF
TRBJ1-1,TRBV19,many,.,TGTGCCAGTAGTACGAGTGATATGAACACTGAAGCTTTCTTT,CASSTSDMNTEAFF
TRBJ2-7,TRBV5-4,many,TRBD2,TGTGCCAGCAGCTTGGGTGGAGCGGGAGGCGCCTACGAGCAGTACTTC,CASSLGGAGGAYEQYF
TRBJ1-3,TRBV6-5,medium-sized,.,TGTGCCAGCAGTTACCACCCTCAGGACTCTGGAAACACCATATATTTT,CASSYHPQDSGNTIYF
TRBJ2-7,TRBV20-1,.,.,TGCAGTGCTAGAGATTTAGGCAGTTCCTACGAGCAGTACTTC,CSARDLGSSYEQYF
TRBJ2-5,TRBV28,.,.,TGTGCCAGCAGTACAGGGTTTCTAGAGACCCAGTACTTC,CASSTGFLETQYF
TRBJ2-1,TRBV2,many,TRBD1,TGTGCTACCGGACAGGGGCGCAATGAGCAGTTCTTC,CATGQGRNEQFF
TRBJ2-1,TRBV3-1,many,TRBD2,TGTGCCAGCAGCCAAGTCTGGGGGGGGAATGAGCAGTTCTTC,CASSQVWGGNEQFF
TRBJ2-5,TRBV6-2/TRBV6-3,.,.,TGTGCCAGCAGTCAGGCCGGGGCAGAAGAGAACACCCAGTACTTC,CASSQAGAEENTQYF
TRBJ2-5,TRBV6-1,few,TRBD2,TGTGCCAGCAGTGAAGCTCTAGGGACTACTCAAGAGACCCAGTACTTC,CASSEALGTTQETQYF
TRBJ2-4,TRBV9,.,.,TGTGCCAGCAGCCCCTCCCCCTTT,CASSPSPF
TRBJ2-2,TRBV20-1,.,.,TGCAGTGCTAGAGAGGGTGGGACCGCGGAGCTGTTTTTT,CSAREGGTAELFF
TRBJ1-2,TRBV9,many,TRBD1,TGTGCCAGCAGCGCGGGACAGGGAAACTATGGCTACACCTTC,CASSAGQGNYGYTF
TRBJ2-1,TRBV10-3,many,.,TGTGCCATCAGGCCGGGACTCGCGACCAATGAGCAGTTCTTC,CAIRPGLATNEQFF
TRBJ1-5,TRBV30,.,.,TGTGCCTGGAGTGTTATGGCAGGCCATAGCAATCAGCCCCAGCATTTT,CAWSVMAGHSNQPQHF
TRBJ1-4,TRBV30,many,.,TGTGCCTGGAGTGCAATGGAGGAAAAACTGTTTTTT,CAWSAMEEKLFF
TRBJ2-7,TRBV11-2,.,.,TGTGCCAGCAGCTTATACGGAGCGGAGACGCACCCTAAAGAGCATTACTTC,CASSLYGAETHPKEHYF
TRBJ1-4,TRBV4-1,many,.,TGCGCCAGCGGACGATTGGGGGTAACTACCATGGGGGAAAAACTGTTTTTT,CASGRLGVTTMGEKLFF
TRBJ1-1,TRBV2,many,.,TGTGCCAGCAATCAGGTCCCCAACACTGAAGCTTTCTTT,CASNQVPNTEAFF
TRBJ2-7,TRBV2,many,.,TGTGCCAGCAGTTATGCTCCCAGCTACGAGCAGTACTTC,CASSYAPSYEQYF
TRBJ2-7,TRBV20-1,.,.,TGCAGTGCTAGAGTAGGTAGGGATCGGGGCGAGCAGTACTTC,CSARVGRDRGEQYF
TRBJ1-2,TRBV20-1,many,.,TGCAGTGCTAGCCACGTCGGGCCCAACTATGGCTACACCTTC,CSASHVGPNYGYTF
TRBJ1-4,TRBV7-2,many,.,TGTGCCAGCAGCTATGGTGGAGAAAAACTGTTTTTT,CASSYGGEKLFF
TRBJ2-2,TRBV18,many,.,TGTGCCAGCTCACCAGCCGGTACCGGGGAGCTGTTTTTT,CASSPAGTGELFF
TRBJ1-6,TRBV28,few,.,TGTGCCAGCAGTTTAGATTGGGGAAGCTCCTATAATTCACCCCTCCACTTT,CASSLDWGSSYNSPLHF
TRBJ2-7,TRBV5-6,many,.,TGTGCCAGCAGCTTGACTCCCTCCTACGAGCAGTACTTC,CASSLTPSYEQYF
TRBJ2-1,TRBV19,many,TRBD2,TGTGCCAGTGGTATCGGACTAGCGGGAGATCCCAACAATGAGCAGTTCTTC,CASGIGLAGDPNNEQFF
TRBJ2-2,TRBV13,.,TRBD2,TGTGCCAGCAGCTTAGGCCGACTAGCGGGGGCGTCAGGAACCGGGGAGCTGTTTTTT,CASSLGRLAGASGTGELFF
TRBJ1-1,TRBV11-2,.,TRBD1,TGTGCCAGCAGCTTCGGGACAGTGAGGCATTACTTC,CASSFGTVRHYF
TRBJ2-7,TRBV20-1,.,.,TGCAGTGCTCCCAGCTCGGGGAGCGGCTACGAGCAGTACTTC,CSAPSSGSGYEQYF